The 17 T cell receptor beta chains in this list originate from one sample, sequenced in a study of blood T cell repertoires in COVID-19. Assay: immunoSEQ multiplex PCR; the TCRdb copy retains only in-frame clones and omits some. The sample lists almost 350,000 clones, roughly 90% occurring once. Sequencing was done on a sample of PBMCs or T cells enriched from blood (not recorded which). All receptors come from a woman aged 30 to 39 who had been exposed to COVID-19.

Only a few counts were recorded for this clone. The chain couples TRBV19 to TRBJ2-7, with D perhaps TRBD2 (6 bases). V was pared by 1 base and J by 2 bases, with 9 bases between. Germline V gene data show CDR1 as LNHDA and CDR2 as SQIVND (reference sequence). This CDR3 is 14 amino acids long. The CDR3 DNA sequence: TGTGCCAGTAGTATAGTATGGGGGGCCTACGAGCAGTACTTC. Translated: CASSIVWGAYEQYF.

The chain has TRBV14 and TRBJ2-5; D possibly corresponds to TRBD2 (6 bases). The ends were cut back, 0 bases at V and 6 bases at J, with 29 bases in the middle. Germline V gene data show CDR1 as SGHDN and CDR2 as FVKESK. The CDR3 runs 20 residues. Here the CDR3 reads CASSQEFGGDFRMTLKTQYF. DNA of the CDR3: TGTGCCAGCAGCCAAGAATTCGGGGGAGACTTTCGTATGACCCTGAAGACCCAGTACTTC.

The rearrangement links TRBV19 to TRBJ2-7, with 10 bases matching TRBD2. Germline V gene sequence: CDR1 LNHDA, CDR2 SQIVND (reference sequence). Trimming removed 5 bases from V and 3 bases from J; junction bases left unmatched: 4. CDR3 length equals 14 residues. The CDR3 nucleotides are TGTGCCAGTAGTGATCCTAGCGGGGGCTACGAGCAGTACTTC. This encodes CASSDPSGGYEQYF.

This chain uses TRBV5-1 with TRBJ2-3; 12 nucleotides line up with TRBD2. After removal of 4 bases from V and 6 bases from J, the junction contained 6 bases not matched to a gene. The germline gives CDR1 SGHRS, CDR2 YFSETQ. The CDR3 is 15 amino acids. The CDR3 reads CASSQTSGGADTQYF. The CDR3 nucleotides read TGCGCCAGCAGCCAGACTAGCGGGGGCGCGGATACGCAGTATTTT.

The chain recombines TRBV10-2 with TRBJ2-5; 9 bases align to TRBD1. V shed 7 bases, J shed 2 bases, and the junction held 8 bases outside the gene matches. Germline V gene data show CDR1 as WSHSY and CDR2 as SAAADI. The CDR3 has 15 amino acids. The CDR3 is CASNRDRAPQETQYF. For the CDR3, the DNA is TGCGCCAGCAATAGGGACAGGGCCCCGCAAGAGACCCAGTACTTC.

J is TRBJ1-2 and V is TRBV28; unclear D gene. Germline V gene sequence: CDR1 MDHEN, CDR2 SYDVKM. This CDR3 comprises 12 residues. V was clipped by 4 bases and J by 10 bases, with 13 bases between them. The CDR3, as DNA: TGTGCCAGCAGTTCCCCGGCGGCCACCTACACCTTC. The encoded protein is CASSSPAATYTF.

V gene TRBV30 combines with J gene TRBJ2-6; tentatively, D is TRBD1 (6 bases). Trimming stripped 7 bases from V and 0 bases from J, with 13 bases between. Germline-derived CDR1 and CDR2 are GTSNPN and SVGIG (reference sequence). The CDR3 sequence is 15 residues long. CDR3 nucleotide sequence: TGTGCCTCGAGGACAGAGATCTCTGGGGCCAACGTCCTGACTTTC. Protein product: CASRTEISGANVLTF.

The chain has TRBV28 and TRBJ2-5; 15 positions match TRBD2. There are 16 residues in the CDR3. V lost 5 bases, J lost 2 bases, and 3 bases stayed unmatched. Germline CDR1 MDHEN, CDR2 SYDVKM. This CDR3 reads CASSPGLAGGQETQYF. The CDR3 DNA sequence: TGTGCCAGCAGTCCCGGACTAGCGGGAGGGCAAGAGACCCAGTACTTC.

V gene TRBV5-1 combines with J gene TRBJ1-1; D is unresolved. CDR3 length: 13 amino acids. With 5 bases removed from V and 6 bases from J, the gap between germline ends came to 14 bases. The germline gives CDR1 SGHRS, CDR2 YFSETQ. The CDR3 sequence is CASRPGFVAEAFF. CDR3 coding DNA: TGCGCCAGCAGACCGGGGTTCGTGGCTGAAGCTTTCTTT.

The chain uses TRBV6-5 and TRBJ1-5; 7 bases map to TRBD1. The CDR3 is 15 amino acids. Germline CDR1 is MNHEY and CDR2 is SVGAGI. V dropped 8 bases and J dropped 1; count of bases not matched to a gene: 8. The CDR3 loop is CASSGGGWSNQPQHF. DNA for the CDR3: TGTGCCAGCTCTGGAGGGGGCTGGAGCAATCAGCCCCAGCATTTT.

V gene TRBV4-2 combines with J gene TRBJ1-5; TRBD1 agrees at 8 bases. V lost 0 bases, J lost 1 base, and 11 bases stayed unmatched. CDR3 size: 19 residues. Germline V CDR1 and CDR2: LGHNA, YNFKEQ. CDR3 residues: CASSQDRQGRGPSNQPQHF. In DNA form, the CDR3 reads TGTGCCAGCAGCCAAGATCGACAGGGGAGAGGACCGAGCAATCAGCCCCAGCATTTT.

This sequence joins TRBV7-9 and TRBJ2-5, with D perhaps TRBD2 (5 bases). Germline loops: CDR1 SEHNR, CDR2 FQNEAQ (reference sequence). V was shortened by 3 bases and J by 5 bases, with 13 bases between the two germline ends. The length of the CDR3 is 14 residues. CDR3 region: CASSFDARTETQYF. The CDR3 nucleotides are TGTGCCAGCAGCTTTGATGCGAGGACTGAGACCCAGTACTTC. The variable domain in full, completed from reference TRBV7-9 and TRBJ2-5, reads DTGVSQNPRHKITKRGQNVTFRCDPISEHNRLYWYRQTLGQGPEFLTYFQNEAQLEKSRLLSDRFSAERPKGSFSTLEIQRTEQGDSAMYLCASSFDARTETQYFGPGTRLLVL.

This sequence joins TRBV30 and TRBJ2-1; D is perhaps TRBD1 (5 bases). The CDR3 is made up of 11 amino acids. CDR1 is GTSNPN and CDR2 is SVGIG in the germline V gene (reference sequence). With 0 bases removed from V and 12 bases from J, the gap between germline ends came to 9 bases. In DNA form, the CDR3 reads TGTGCCTGGAGTGTAGGGCAGGGGCAGTTCTTC. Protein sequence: CAWSVGQGQFF.

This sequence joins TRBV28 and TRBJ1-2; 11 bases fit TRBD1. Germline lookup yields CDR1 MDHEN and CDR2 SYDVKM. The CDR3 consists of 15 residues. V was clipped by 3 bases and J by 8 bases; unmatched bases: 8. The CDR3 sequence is CASSLIGQGAWGYTF. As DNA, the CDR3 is TGTGCCAGCAGTTTGATCGGACAGGGGGCTTGGGGCTACACCTTC.

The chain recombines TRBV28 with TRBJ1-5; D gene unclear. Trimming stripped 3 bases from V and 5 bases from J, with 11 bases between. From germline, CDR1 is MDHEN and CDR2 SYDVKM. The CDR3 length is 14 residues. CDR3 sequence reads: CASSLPGKDQPQHF. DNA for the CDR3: TGTGCCAGCAGTTTGCCGGGGAAGGATCAGCCCCAGCATTTT.

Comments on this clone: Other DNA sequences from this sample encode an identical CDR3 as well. CDR3 bases: TGTGCCAGTAGTTCACAGGGGAGTGAAGCTTTCTTT. It specifies CASSSQGSEAFF. This chain links TRBV19 with TRBJ1-1, with TRBD1 matching 7 bases. From germline, CDR1 is LNHDA and CDR2 SQIVND (reference sequence). This CDR3 region has 12 residues. The J segment lost 7 bases and the V segment lost 5 bases, leaving 4 bases of the junction unmatched. The full variable domain, its missing parts supplied by reference TRBV19 and TRBJ1-1, is DGGITQSPKYLFRKEGQNVTLSCEQNLNHDAMYWYRQDPGQGLRLIYYSQIVNDFQKGDIAEGYSVSREKKESFPLTVTSAQKNPTAFYLCASSSQGSEAFFGQGTRLTVV.

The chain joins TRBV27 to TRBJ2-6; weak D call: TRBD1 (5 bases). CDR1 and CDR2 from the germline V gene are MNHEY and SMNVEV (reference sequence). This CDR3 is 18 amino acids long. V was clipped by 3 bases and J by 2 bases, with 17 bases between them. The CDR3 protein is CASSFWASRGTGANVLTF. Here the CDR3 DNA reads TGTGCCAGCAGTTTTTGGGCTAGTAGGGGCACTGGGGCCAACGTCCTGACTTTC.